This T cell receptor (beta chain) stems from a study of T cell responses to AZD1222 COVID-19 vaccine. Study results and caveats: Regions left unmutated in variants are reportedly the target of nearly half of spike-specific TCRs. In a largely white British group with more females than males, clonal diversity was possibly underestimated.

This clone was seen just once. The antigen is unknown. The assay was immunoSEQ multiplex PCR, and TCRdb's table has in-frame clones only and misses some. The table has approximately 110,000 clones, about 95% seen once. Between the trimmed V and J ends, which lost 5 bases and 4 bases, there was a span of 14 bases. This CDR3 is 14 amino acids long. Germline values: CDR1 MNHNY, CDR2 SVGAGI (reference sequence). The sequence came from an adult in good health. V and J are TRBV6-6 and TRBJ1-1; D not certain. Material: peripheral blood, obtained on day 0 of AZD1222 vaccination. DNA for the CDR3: TGTGCCAGCAGTGACACGGCCCGGGGCACTGAAGCTTTCTTT. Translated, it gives CASSDTARGTEAFF.